A selection of T cell receptor beta chains follows, all from one sample in a study of cytomegalovirus exposure and HLA in healthy donors. Profiled with immunoSEQ multiplex PCR; TCRdb holds only in-frame clones, not every one. The repertoire holds tens of thousands of clones, approximately 84% seen once, with 1.2% in the top ten. The sequenced material came from PBMCs. These receptors were obtained from a girl between 2 and 10 years old in good health and CMV-seropositive. Each CDR3 is given with its conserved first and last residue. The order of the fields is clone size, V gene, D gene, J gene, CDR3 protein, CDR3 DNA. D genes are given only for firm matches. Size is stated for part of the rows, as once, few or many counts, or as a class when the clone is expanded.

>-|TRBV30|TRBD2|TRBJ2-2
CAWRGLPAGPHGELFF
TGTGCCTGGAGGGGACTCCCAGCGGGACCCCACGGGGAGCTGTTTTTT
>few|TRBV29-1|TRBD2|TRBJ2-1
CSVDGTSGSSYNEQFF
TGCAGCGTTGATGGGACTAGCGGGAGCTCCTACAATGAGCAGTTCTTC
>-|TRBV30|-|TRBJ1-4
CAWSSGLGEKLFF
TGTGCCTGGAGTTCAGGGCTTGGGGAAAAACTGTTTTTT
>-|TRBV28|TRBD1|TRBJ2-7
CASSPTGRGRRGEQYF
TGTGCCAGCAGTCCCACCGGCAGGGGGCGAAGAGGCGAGCAGTACTTC
>-|TRBV10-1|TRBD1|TRBJ2-3
CATNGQGADTQYF
TGCGCCACCAACGGACAGGGGGCAGATACGCAGTATTTT
>-|TRBV2|-|TRBJ1-4
CASIGLPSEEKLFF
TGTGCCAGCATAGGACTCCCATCGGAAGAAAAACTGTTTTTT
>-|TRBV13|-|TRBJ2-7
CASSLGVSKSYEQYF
TGTGCCAGCAGCTTAGGAGTTAGTAAATCCTACGAGCAGTACTTC
>-|TRBV6-5|-|TRBJ1-2
CASSPGNYGYTF
TGTGCCAGCAGCCCAGGGAACTATGGCTACACCTTC
>-|TRBV29-1|-|TRBJ2-7
CSGQGRTSSEQYF
TGCAGCGGCCAAGGCCGGACATCTTCCGAGCAGTACTTC
>-|TRBV4-1|TRBD1|TRBJ1-3
CASSQVQGAGNTIYF
TGCGCCAGCAGCCAAGTACAGGGGGCTGGAAACACCATATATTTT
>once|TRBV6-1|TRBD1|TRBJ1-5
CASSPKGEGARPQHF
TGTGCCAGCAGCCCTAAGGGAGAGGGGGCAAGGCCCCAGCATTTT
>-|TRBV19|-|TRBJ1-1
CASSMNRNTEAFF
TGTGCCAGTAGTATGAACAGGAACACTGAAGCTTTCTTT
>-|TRBV29-1|TRBD1|TRBJ2-3
CSVGDRGIDTQYF
TGCAGCGTTGGGGACAGGGGGATAGATACGCAGTATTTT
>-|TRBV30|-|TRBJ2-7
CAWCRDFSYEQYF
TGTGCCTGGTGCAGGGACTTCTCCTACGAGCAGTACTTC
>-|TRBV6-1|TRBD2|TRBJ2-1
CASRVGLAGDNEQFF
TGTGCCAGCAGGGTGGGACTAGCGGGAGACAATGAGCAGTTCTTC
>few|TRBV29-1|TRBD1|TRBJ2-7
CSVGDRTYEQYF
TGCAGCGTTGGGGACAGAACCTACGAGCAGTACTTC
>-|TRBV18|TRBD1|TRBJ2-7
CASSDGQGNYEQYF
TGTGCCAGCTCGGATGGACAGGGGAACTACGAGCAGTACTTC
>-|TRBV9|TRBD2|TRBJ2-7
CASSAGTSGGYEQYF
TGTGCCAGCAGCGCCGGGACTAGCGGAGGCTACGAGCAGTACTTC
>-|TRBV28|-|TRBJ2-5
CASARRSWGEETQYF
TGTGCCAGCGCCCGCAGGAGTTGGGGGGAAGAGACCCAGTACTTC
>-|TRBV2|TRBD2|TRBJ2-2
CASRDRLAGGSNTGELFF
TGTGCCAGCAGGGATAGACTAGCGGGAGGTTCGAACACCGGGGAGCTGTTTTTT